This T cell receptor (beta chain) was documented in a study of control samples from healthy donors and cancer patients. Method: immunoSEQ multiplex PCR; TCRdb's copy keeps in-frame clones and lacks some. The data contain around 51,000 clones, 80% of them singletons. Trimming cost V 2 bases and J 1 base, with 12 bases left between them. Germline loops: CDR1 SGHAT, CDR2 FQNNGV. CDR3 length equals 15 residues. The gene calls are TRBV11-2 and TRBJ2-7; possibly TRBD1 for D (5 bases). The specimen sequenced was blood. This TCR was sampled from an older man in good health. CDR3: CASSLTSAGSYEQYF. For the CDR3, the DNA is TGTGCCAGCAGCTTAACGTCGGCAGGGTCCTACGAGCAGTACTTC.